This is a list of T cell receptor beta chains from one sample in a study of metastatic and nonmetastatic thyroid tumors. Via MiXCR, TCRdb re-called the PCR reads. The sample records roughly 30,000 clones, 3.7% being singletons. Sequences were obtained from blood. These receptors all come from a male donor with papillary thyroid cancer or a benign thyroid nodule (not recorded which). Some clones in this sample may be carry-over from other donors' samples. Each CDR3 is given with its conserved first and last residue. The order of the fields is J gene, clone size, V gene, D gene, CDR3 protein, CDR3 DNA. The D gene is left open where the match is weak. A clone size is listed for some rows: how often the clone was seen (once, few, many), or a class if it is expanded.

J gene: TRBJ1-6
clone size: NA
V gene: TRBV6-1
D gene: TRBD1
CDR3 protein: CASRIRGQGGNSPLHF
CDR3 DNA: TGTGCCAGCAGAATAAGGGGACAGGGTGGGAATTCACCCCTCCACTTT

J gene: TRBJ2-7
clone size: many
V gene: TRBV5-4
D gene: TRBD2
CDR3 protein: CASSLAGGLDEQYF
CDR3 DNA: TGTGCCAGCAGCTTAGCGGGAGGGCTCGACGAGCAGTACTTC

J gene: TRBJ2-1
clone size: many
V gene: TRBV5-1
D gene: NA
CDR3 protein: CASFRELTHNEQFF
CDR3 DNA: TGCGCCAGCTTTCGGGAACTAACCCACAATGAGCAGTTCTTC

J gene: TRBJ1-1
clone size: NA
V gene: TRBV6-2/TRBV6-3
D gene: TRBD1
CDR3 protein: CASSTTGQGSMNTEAFF
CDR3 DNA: TGTGCCAGCAGTACCACGGGACAGGGGAGTATGAACACTGAAGCTTTCTTT

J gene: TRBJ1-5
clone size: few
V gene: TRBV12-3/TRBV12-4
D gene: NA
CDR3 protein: CASSSVAGGQPQHF
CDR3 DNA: TGTGCCAGCAGTTCGGTCGCAGGAGGCCAGCCCCAGCATTTT

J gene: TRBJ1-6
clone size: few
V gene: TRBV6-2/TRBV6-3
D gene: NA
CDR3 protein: CASKDSYNSPLHF
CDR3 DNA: TGTGCCAGCAAGGACAGCTATAATTCACCCCTCCACTTT

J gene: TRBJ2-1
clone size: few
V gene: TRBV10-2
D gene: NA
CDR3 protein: CASNGGFGNEQFF
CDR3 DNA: TGCGCCAGCAATGGAGGGTTTGGCAATGAGCAGTTCTTC

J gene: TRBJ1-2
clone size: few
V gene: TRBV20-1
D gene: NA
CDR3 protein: CSATRTEKVIPHTF
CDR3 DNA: TGCAGTGCTACTCGGACGGAGAAGGTTATACCACACACCTTC

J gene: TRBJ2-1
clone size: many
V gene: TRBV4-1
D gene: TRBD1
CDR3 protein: CASSQNRGEQFF
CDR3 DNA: TGCGCCAGCAGCCAAAACAGGGGCGAGCAGTTCTTC

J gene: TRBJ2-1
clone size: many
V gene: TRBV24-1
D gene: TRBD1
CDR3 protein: CATSKTGGAYNEQFF
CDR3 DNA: TGTGCCACCAGTAAGACAGGGGGCGCCTACAATGAGCAGTTCTTC

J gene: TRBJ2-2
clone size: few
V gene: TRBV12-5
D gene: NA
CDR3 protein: CASGRVLGWDTGELFF
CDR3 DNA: TGTGCTAGTGGGCGTGTCCTAGGGTGGGACACCGGGGAGCTGTTTTTT

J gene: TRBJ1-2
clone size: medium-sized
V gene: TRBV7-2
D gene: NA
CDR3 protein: CASSLDGMYGYTF
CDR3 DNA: TGTGCCAGCAGCTTAGATGGAATGTATGGCTACACCTTC

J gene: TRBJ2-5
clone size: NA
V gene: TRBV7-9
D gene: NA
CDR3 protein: CASNSDQETQYF
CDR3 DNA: TGTGCCAGCAACTCAGACCAAGAGACCCAGTACTTC

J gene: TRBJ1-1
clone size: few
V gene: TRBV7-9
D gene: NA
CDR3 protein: CASSLISGVGAFF
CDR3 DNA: TGTGCCAGCAGCTTAATCTCGGGGGTAGGAGCTTTCTTT

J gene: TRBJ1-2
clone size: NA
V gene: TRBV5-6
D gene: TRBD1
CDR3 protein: CASSFIRGRGYGYTF
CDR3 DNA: TGTGCCAGCAGCTTTATTAGGGGGCGAGGCTATGGCTACACCTTC

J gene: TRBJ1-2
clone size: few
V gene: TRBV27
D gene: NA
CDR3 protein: CASSYHRHYGYTF
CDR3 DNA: TGTGCCAGCAGTTATCACAGGCACTATGGCTACACCTTC

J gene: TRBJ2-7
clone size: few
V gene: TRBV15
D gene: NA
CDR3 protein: CATSRARTGGDEQYF
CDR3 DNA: TGTGCCACCAGCAGAGCAAGGACAGGCGGGGACGAGCAGTACTTC

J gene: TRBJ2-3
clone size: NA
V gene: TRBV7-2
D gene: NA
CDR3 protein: CASNLQGGTDTQYF
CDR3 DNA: TGTGCCAGCAACTTACAGGGTGGGACAGATACGCAGTATTTT

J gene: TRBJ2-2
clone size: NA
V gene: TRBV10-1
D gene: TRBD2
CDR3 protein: CASRASGNTGELFF
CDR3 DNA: TGCGCCAGCAGGGCTAGCGGGAACACCGGGGAGCTGTTTTTT

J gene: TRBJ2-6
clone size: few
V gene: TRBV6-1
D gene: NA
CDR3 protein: CASFGPGSGANVLTF
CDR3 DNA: TGTGCCAGCTTTGGACCGGGGTCTGGGGCCAACGTCCTGACTTTC

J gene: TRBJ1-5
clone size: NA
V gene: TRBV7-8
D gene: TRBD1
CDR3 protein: CASSASGTGVVKQPQHF
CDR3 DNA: TGTGCCAGCAGCGCCTCCGGGACAGGGGTAGTAAAACAGCCCCAGCATTTT

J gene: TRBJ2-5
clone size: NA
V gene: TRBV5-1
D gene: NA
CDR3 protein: CASSSPPDTNQETQYF
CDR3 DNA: TGCGCCAGCAGCTCCCCACCCGATACCAACCAAGAGACCCAGTACTTC

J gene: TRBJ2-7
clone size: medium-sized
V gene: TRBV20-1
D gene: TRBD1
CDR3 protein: CSAGGWTGADEQYF
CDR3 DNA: TGCAGTGCTGGGGGTTGGACAGGGGCCGACGAGCAGTACTTC

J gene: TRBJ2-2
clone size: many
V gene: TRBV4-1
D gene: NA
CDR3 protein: CASSQVTTGELFF
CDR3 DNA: TGCGCCAGCAGCCAAGTGACAACCGGGGAGCTGTTTTTT

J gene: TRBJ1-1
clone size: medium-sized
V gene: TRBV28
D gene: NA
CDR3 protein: CASSSTGGLNTEAFF
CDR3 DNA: TGTGCCAGCAGTTCCACCGGGGGGCTGAACACTGAAGCTTTCTTT

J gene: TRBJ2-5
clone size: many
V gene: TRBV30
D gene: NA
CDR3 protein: CAWSVSPRGKSETQYF
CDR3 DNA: TGTGCCTGGAGTGTATCACCCCGGGGGAAGTCGGAGACCCAGTACTTC

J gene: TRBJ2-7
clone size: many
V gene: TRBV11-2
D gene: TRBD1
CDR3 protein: CASSLGPGQGVGYEQYF
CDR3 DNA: TGTGCCAGCAGCTTAGGCCCGGGACAGGGGGTGGGCTACGAGCAGTACTTC

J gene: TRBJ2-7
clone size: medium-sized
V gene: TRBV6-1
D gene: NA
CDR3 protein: CASSTGMGGLLEQYF
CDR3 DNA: TGTGCCAGCAGTACGGGGATGGGGGGCCTACTCGAGCAGTACTTC

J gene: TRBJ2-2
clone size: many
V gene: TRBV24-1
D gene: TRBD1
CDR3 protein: CGIGGPPNTGELFF
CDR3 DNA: TGTGGAATAGGGGGCCCACCTAACACCGGGGAGCTGTTTTTT

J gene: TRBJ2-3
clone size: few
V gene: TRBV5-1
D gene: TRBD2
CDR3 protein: CASHVTSASTDTQYF
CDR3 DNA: TGCGCCAGTCACGTCACTAGCGCTAGCACAGATACGCAGTATTTT

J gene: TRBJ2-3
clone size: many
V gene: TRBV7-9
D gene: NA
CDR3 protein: CASSLARRTDTQYF
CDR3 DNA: TGTGCCAGCAGCTTAGCGCGGAGAACAGATACGCAGTATTTT

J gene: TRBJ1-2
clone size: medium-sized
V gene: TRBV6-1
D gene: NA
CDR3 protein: CASSLDRSYGYTF
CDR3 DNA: TGTGCCAGCAGCCTCGACAGGTCCTATGGCTACACCTTC

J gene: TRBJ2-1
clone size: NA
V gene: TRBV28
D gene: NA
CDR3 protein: CASSLRRNEQFF
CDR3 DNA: TGTGCCAGCAGTTTACGGAGGAATGAGCAGTTCTTC

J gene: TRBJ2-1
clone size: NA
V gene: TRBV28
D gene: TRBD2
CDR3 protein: CASSPAPSGGWRQFF
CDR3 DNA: TGTGCCAGCAGCCCCGCCCCTAGCGGGGGATGGAGGCAGTTCTTC

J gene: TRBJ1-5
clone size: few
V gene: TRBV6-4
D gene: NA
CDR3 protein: CASSERHRFGLNQPQHF
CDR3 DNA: TGTGCCAGCAGTGAAAGGCACAGGTTCGGGTTGAATCAGCCCCAGCATTTT

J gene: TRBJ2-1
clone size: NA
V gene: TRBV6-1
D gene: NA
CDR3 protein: CASSEQGLKYNEQFF
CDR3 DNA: TGTGCCAGCAGTGAACAAGGACTAAAATACAATGAGCAGTTCTTC

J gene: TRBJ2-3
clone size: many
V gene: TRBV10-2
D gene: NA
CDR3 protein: CASSEGRAQYF
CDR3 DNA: TGCGCCAGCAGTGAGGGTAGGGCGCAGTATTTT

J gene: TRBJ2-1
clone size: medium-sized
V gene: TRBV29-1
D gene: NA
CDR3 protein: CSVAVTLYNEQFF
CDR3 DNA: TGCAGCGTTGCGGTTACCCTTTACAATGAGCAGTTCTTC

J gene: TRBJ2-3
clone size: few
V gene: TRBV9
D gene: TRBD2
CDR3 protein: CASSIRSGLAGDNTQYF
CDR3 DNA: TGTGCCAGCAGCATAAGATCGGGACTAGCGGGAGATAATACGCAGTATTTT

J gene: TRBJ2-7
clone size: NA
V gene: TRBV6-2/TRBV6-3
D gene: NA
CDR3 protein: CAIWQSSYEQYF
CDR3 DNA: TGTGCCATCTGGCAAAGCTCCTACGAGCAGTACTTC

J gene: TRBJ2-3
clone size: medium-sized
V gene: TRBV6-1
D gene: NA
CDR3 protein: CASRKGGTDTQYF
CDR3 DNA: TGTGCCAGCAGAAAAGGGGGTACAGATACGCAGTATTTT

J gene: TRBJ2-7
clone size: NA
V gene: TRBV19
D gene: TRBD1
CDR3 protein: CASTDRESYEQYF
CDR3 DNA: TGTGCCAGTACCGACAGGGAGTCCTACGAGCAGTACTTC

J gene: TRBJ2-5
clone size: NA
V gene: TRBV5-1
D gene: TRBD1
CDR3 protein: CASSLSRQGETQYF
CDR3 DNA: TGCGCCAGCAGCTTGTCAAGACAGGGGGAGACCCAGTACTTC

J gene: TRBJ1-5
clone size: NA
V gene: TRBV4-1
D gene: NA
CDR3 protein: CASSQENRNQPQHF
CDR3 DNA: TGCGCCAGCAGCCAAGAAAACAGGAATCAGCCCCAGCATTTT

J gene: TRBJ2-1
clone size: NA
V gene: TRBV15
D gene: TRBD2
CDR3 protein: CATSRAPGLARNEQFF
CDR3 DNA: TGTGCCACCAGCAGGGCTCCGGGACTAGCGAGGAATGAGCAGTTCTTC

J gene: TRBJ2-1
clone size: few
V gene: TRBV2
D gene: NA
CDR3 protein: CASSERGDEQFF
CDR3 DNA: TGTGCCAGCAGTGAACGCGGGGATGAGCAGTTCTTC

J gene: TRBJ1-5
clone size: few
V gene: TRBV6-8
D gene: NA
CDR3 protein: CASSYSDGGLGNQPQHF
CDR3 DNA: TGTGCCAGCAGTTACTCGGACGGGGGACTGGGCAATCAGCCCCAGCATTTT

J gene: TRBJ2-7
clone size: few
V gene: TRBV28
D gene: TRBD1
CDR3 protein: CASSPRGQGYEQYF
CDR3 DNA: TGTGCCAGCAGCCCTAGGGGACAGGGCTACGAGCAGTACTTC